This entry lists 25 T cell receptor beta chains sequenced from one sample in a study of blood T cell repertoires in COVID-19. The repertoire was sequenced with immunoSEQ multiplex PCR; TCRdb's copy has only in-frame clones and lacks some. The sample holds 200,000 to 300,000 clones, approximately 83% seen once. The sequenced sample consisted of PBMCs or T cells enriched from blood (not recorded which). The source of these receptors is a woman aged 40 to 50 who had been exposed to COVID-19.

The chain joins TRBV24-1 to TRBJ2-7, with D perhaps matching TRBD1 (5 bases). This CDR3 has 13 amino acids. CDR1 and CDR2 (germline): KGHDR, SFDVKD. Trimming left V 9 bases short and J 5 bases short, with 16 bases between. For the CDR3, the DNA is TGTGCCACCGTATCCCGATCAGGGAACGAGCAGTACTTC. Encoded protein: CATVSRSGNEQYF.

This clone was recorded only once. The chain employs TRBV18 and TRBJ2-7; unclear D gene. The CDR3 is 15 residues long. The V gene's germline CDR1 is KGHSH and CDR2 LQKENI. Trimming shortened V by 3 bases and J by 2 bases, and 14 bases separated the two germline ends. This CDR3 is CASSPRLTEPYEQYF. The CDR3, as DNA: TGTGCCAGCTCACCGAGGTTGACGGAGCCCTACGAGCAGTACTTC. Filled out from reference TRBV18 and TRBJ2-7, the complete variable domain reads NAGVMQNPRHLVRRRGQEARLRCSPMKGHSHVYWYRQLPEEGLKFMVYLQKENIIDESGMPKERFSAEFPKEGPSILRIQQVVRGDSAAYFCASSPRLTEPYEQYFGPGTRLTVT.

This chain links TRBV19 with TRBJ1-6; D is ambiguous. The germline V gene has CDR1 LNHDA and CDR2 SQIVND (reference sequence). The CDR3 has 14 residues. Trimming shortened V by 5 bases and J by 2 bases, and 7 bases separated the two germline ends. Here the CDR3 DNA reads TGTGCCAGTAGTTCACTACCCTATAATTCACCCCTCCACTTT. Translated: CASSSLPYNSPLHF.

This clone came up once. This sequence joins TRBV30 and TRBJ1-6; a possible D gene is TRBD1 (5 bases). The CDR3 covers 13 residues. Germline V gene data show CDR1 as GTSNPN and CDR2 as SVGIG (reference sequence). V was clipped by 0 bases and J by 10 bases, with 10 bases between them. The CDR3 here is CAWSVQGSSPLHF. DNA for the CDR3: TGTGCCTGGAGTGTTCAGGGTAGCTCACCCCTCCACTTT.

The V gene is TRBV9, the J gene TRBJ1-2; no firm D call. Germline V gene sequence: CDR1 SGDLS, CDR2 YYNGEE. The CDR3 covers 12 residues. Deletions cut 2 bases from V and 3 bases from J, with 5 bases between. In nucleotides, the CDR3 is TGTGCCAGCAGCGTCTCCCACTATGGCTACACCTTC. This gives the protein CASSVSHYGYTF.

The CDR3 loop reads CASSPDPGSYNSPLHF. CDR3 in DNA: TGTGCCAGCAGCCCCGATCCGGGATCCTATAATTCACCCCTCCACTTT. This chain joins TRBV5-4 and TRBJ1-6; D ambiguous. V was trimmed by 4 bases and J by 1 base, leaving 12 bases between them. The CDR3 runs 16 residues. The germline CDR1 and CDR2 sequences are SGHNT and YYREEE (reference sequence).

V usage is TRBV5-8 and J usage is TRBJ1-1; D perhaps matches TRBD1 (6 bases). Trimming shortened V by 2 bases and J by 4 bases, and 15 bases separated the two germline ends. Germline CDR1 SGHTS, CDR2 YDEGEE. The length of the CDR3 is 15 residues. CDR3 sequence: CASSLDRSSGTEAFF. The CDR3 bases are TGTGCCAGCAGCTTAGACAGGTCTTCGGGCACTGAAGCTTTCTTT.

A word on this clone: An end of the junction differs from the germline gene, which may be a read error. The chain has TRBV7-7 and TRBJ2-5; 11 bases align to TRBD2. CDR1 is SSHAT and CDR2 is FNYEAQ in the germline V gene (reference sequence). The CDR3 has 15 residues. The CDR3 loop reads CASSVGSGGGETQYF. Written as DNA, the CDR3 is TGTGCTAGCAGCGTGGGTAGCGGGGGGGGAGAGACCCAGTACTTC. The entire variable domain, with the rest obtained from reference TRBV7-7 and TRBJ2-5, is as follows: GAGVSQSPRYKVTKRGQDVTLRCDPISSHATLYWYQQALGQGPEFLTYFNYEAQPDKSGLPSDRFSAERPEGSISTLTIQRTEQRDSAMYRCASSVGSGGGETQYFGPGTRLLVL.

The chain carries TRBV19 and TRBJ2-5, with a tentative D call TRBD2 (5 bases). Germline assignment: CDR1 LNHDA and CDR2 SQIVND (reference sequence). Trimming removed 4 bases from V and 5 bases from J, with 17 bases in between. The CDR3 runs to 15 residues. The CDR3 here is CASSRGRSPGETQYF. Here the CDR3 DNA reads TGTGCCAGTAGTAGAGGACGGAGCCCGGGGGAGACCCAGTACTTC.

The genes are TRBV6-2 or TRBV6-3 and TRBJ2-7; 8 nucleotides match TRBD2. The V segment lost 3 bases and the J segment 6 bases; nucleotides outside the gene matches: 10. CDR1 MNHEY and CDR2 SVGEGT come from the germline V gene. This CDR3 has 15 residues. The CDR3 reads CASSYSAGATGEQYF. The CDR3 DNA reads TGTGCCAGCAGTTATTCAGCGGGGGCCACGGGCGAGCAGTACTTC.

This sequence joins TRBV5-8 and TRBJ1-5; 9 positions match TRBD1. J lost 2 bases, V lost 4 bases, and 7 bases had no gene match. The CDR3 has 16 residues. In germline, CDR1 is SGHTS, CDR2 YDEGEE. The CDR3 coding sequence is TGTGCCAGCAGCACCTACAGGGGGCATCGCAATCAGCCCCAGCATTTT. Translated: CASSTYRGHRNQPQHF.

This chain joins TRBV14 and TRBJ1-5; 10 nucleotides line up with TRBD1. Trimming took 10 bases from V and 6 from J; bases not matched to a gene: 9. This CDR3 spans 14 amino acids. Germline CDR1 SGHDN, CDR2 FVKESK. This chain's CDR3 is CANQTGGEIQPQHF. The CDR3 region has the DNA TGTGCCAACCAGACAGGGGGCGAGATTCAGCCCCAGCATTTT.

V gene TRBV29-1 combines with J gene TRBJ1-2, with 9 bases lining up with TRBD1. This CDR3 comprises 13 residues. The ends lost 2 bases at V and 5 bases at J; junction bases unmatched: 3. Per the germline V gene, CDR1 is SQVTM and CDR2 is ANQGSEA. This CDR3 reads CSVETGGLYGYTF. In nucleotides, the CDR3 is TGCAGCGTTGAAACAGGGGGCTTATATGGCTACACCTTC.

This clone was observed a few times. V usage is TRBV7-9 and J usage is TRBJ2-7, with D possibly matching TRBD2 (6 bases). This CDR3 region has 13 residues. Trimming took 4 bases from V and 3 from J, leaving 10 bases between them. CDR1 and CDR2 (germline): SEHNR, FQNEAQ (reference sequence). CDR3 nucleotide sequence: TGTGCCAGCAGCTCGGGACTTATCTACGAGCAGTACTTC. Amino acids: CASSSGLIYEQYF. The full variable domain, with the rest looked up from reference TRBV7-9 and TRBJ2-7, is DTGVSQNPRHKITKRGQNVTFRCDPISEHNRLYWYRQTLGQGPEFLTYFQNEAQLEKSRLLSDRFSAERPKGSFSTLEIQRTEQGDSAMYLCASSSGLIYEQYFGPGTRLTVT.

The J gene is TRBJ2-6, the V gene TRBV21-1; the table's D call of TRBD2 was not tested on the DNA. TRBV21-1 is a listed pseudogene. The CDR3 length is 19 residues. This CDR3 is CASSKPAGSLVAEANVLTF. CDR3 DNA sequence: TGTGCCAGCAGCAAACCCGCCGGGAGTCTGGTGGCTGAGGCCAACGTCCTGACTTTC.

This chain joins TRBV7-9 and TRBJ1-2, with TRBD1 identical over 9 bases. The CDR3 is made up of 17 amino acids. V lost 5 bases to trimming and J lost 7 bases; unmatched junction nucleotides: 17. The germline V gene has CDR1 SEHNR and CDR2 FQNEAQ (reference sequence). The CDR3 sequence is CASSPGTGRSGTSGYTF. The CDR3 DNA follows: TGTGCCAGCAGCCCTGGGACAGGGCGGAGTGGGACCAGTGGCTACACCTTC. Drawing the rest from reference TRBV7-9 and TRBJ1-2, the complete variable domain is DTGVSQNPRHKITKRGQNVTFRCDPISEHNRLYWYRQTLGQGPEFLTYFQNEAQLEKSRLLSDRFSAERPKGSFSTLEIQRTEQGDSAMYLCASSPGTGRSGTSGYTFGSGTRLTVV.

The chain carries TRBV7-9 and TRBJ2-2; 8 bases are a match to TRBD2. Germline CDR1 reads SEHNR; CDR2 reads FQNEAQ (reference sequence). V lost 5 bases and J lost 6; bases outside the gene matches: 14. The CDR3 runs to 17 residues. The CDR3 region is CASSIPIAGKRPGELFF. In nucleotides, the CDR3 is TGTGCCAGCAGCATACCTATAGCGGGAAAAAGGCCCGGGGAGCTGTTTTTT. Using reference TRBV7-9 and TRBJ2-2 for the parts outside the CDR3, the full variable domain is DTGVSQNPRHKITKRGQNVTFRCDPISEHNRLYWYRQTLGQGPEFLTYFQNEAQLEKSRLLSDRFSAERPKGSFSTLEIQRTEQGDSAMYLCASSIPIAGKRPGELFFGEGSRLTVL.

The V gene is TRBV13, the J gene TRBJ2-1, with D perhaps TRBD1 (6 bases). The ends were cut back, 4 bases at V and 5 bases at J, with 15 bases in the middle. The CDR3 is made up of 15 amino acids. Germline loops: CDR1 PRHDT, CDR2 FYEKMQ (reference sequence). The CDR3 DNA sequence: TGTGCCAGCAGCTCCAAAGGGGGTCACAACAATGAGCAGTTCTTC. This encodes CASSSKGGHNNEQFF.

The chain recombines TRBV7-9 with TRBJ1-1; TRBD1 matches 8 bases. V trimming: 4 bases; J trimming: 1 base; junction bases outside the gene matches: 5. The CDR3 is 15 residues long. CDR1 and CDR2 from the germline V gene are SEHNR and FQNEAQ (reference sequence). The CDR3 is CASSSRQGRNTEAFF. The DNA of the CDR3 is TGTGCCAGCAGCTCCCGACAGGGGCGGAACACTGAAGCTTTCTTT.

V usage is TRBV5-1 and J usage is TRBJ2-1; 8 bases are a match to TRBD2. Germline lookup yields CDR1 SGHRS and CDR2 YFSETQ. The CDR3 runs 18 residues. The junction had 12 bases not matched to a gene; V was cut back by 4 bases and J by 0 bases. In DNA form, the CDR3 reads TGCGCCAGCAGCCCATACCGGACTAGCAGGAGCTCCTACAATGAGCAGTTCTTC. Protein product: CASSPYRTSRSSYNEQFF.

A few counts support this clone. This rearrangement joins TRBV12-5 to TRBJ1-5; D is perhaps TRBD1 (6 bases). This CDR3 comprises 15 residues. Germline V gene lookup returns CDR1 LGHNT and CDR2 FRNRAP. V was trimmed by 4 bases and J by 3 bases, leaving 13 bases between them. The CDR3 region is CASGSGTFDNQPQHF. In nucleotides, the CDR3 is TGTGCTAGTGGTTCCGGGACATTTGACAATCAGCCCCAGCATTTT.

The V call is TRBV9, the J call TRBJ2-5, with 9 bases identical to TRBD2. Trimming at V came to 0 bases and at J to 1 base, leaving 10 bases not matched to a gene. The CDR3 is 18 amino acids. In germline, CDR1 is SGDLS, CDR2 YYNGEE. CDR3 coding DNA: TGTGCCAGCAGCGTAGAAGAGGTGGTAGCGGGGGCCCAAGAGACCCAGTACTTC. Translating gives CASSVEEVVAGAQETQYF.

This chain joins TRBV7-2 and TRBJ2-3; the D gene is possibly TRBD2 (7 bases). The CDR3 extends over 14 amino acids. In germline, CDR1 is SGHTA, CDR2 FQGNSA. V was pared by 6 bases and J by 8 bases, with 18 bases between. CDR3 sequence reads: CASRRTRGAGTQYF. The CDR3 coding sequence is TGTGCCAGCAGGCGGACTAGGGGGGCAGGTACGCAGTATTTT. Together with reference TRBV7-2 and TRBJ2-3, the CDR3 gives the full variable domain: GAGVSQSPSNKVTEKGKDVELRCDPISGHTALYWYRQSLGQGLEFLIYFQGNSAPDKSGLPSDRFSAERTGGSVSTLTIQRTQQEDSAVYLCASRRTRGAGTQYFGPGTRLTVL.

The V gene is TRBV7-3, the J gene TRBJ2-3; 9 positions agree with TRBD2. This CDR3 is built from 16 residues. Trimming removed 1 base from V and 6 bases from J; junction bases left unmatched: 8. Germline assignment: CDR1 SGHTA and CDR2 FQGTGA. The CDR3 loop reads CASSLIGGGAEDTQYF. DNA for the CDR3: TGTGCCAGCAGCTTAATTGGCGGGGGGGCAGAGGATACGCAGTATTTT.

This sequence joins TRBV10-1 and TRBJ1-2; weak D call: TRBD1 (5 bases). From germline, CDR1 is WNHNN and CDR2 SYGVQD (reference sequence). The CDR3 extends over 17 amino acids. V was cut by 9 bases and J by 3 bases, with 26 bases left in between. CDR3 loop: CASLFKGYVSKDYGYTF. The CDR3 region has the DNA TGCGCCAGTCTCTTTAAGGGGTACGTATCTAAGGACTATGGCTACACCTTC.